The 8 T cell receptor beta chains in this list originate from one sample, sequenced in a study of circulating and synovial CD4+ cells in juvenile arthritis. The repertoire was sequenced with immunoSEQ multiplex PCR; TCRdb's copy has only in-frame clones and lacks some. Here the sample spans about 34,000 clones, roughly 96% being singletons. The specimen was CD4+ T cells from blood. Every receptor here comes from a human donor with juvenile idiopathic arthritis.

The genes are TRBV5-6 and TRBJ1-1; TRBD1 might be the D (6 bases). This CDR3 region has 15 residues. Looked up from germline, CDR1 is SGHDT and CDR2 is YYEEEE. V dropped 2 bases and J dropped 1 base, with 12 bases sitting between them. The chain's CDR3 is CASSFRRGTNTEAFF. CDR3 DNA: TGTGCCAGCAGCTTCCGCAGGGGAACGAACACTGAAGCTTTCTTT. The entire variable domain, with the rest obtained from reference TRBV5-6 and TRBJ1-1, is as follows: DAGVTQSPTHLIKTRGQQVTLRCSPKSGHDTVSWYQQALGQGPQFIFQYYEEEERQRGNFPDRFSGHQFPNYSSELNVNALLLGDSALYLCASSFRRGTNTEAFFGQGTRLTVV.

This chain connects TRBV4-1 to TRBJ2-1; D may be TRBD2 (5 bases). Germline CDR1 is MGHRA and CDR2 is YSYEKL. This CDR3 is 17 amino acids long. V gave up 4 bases and J gave up 0 bases, with 16 bases separating them. In DNA form, the CDR3 reads TGCGCCAGCAGCCCCGGTCGAGGGTTGAGCTCCTACAATGAGCAGTTCTTC. This encodes CASSPGRGLSSYNEQFF.

The V call is TRBV5-1, the J call TRBJ1-3; 7 bases are a match to TRBD1. The CDR3 covers 14 residues. V lost 8 bases and J lost 8; bases outside the gene matches: 13. In germline, CDR1 is SGHRS, CDR2 YFSETQ. The CDR3 here is CASSQGGRWDTIYF. The CDR3 nucleotides read TGCGCCAGTTCGCAAGGGGGCCGGTGGGACACCATATATTTT.

The chain uses TRBV9 and TRBJ1-3; maybe TRBD1 (5 bases). V dropped 1 base and J dropped 0 bases, with 14 bases sitting between them. CDR3 length: 17 residues. The V gene's germline CDR1 is SGDLS and CDR2 YYNGEE. CDR3: CASSVYPGLSSGNTIYF. CDR3 DNA sequence: TGTGCCAGCAGCGTATATCCGGGACTCAGCTCTGGAAACACCATATATTTT.

This chain joins TRBV4-1 and TRBJ2-3; possibly TRBD1 for D (7 bases). Germline values: CDR1 MGHRA, CDR2 YSYEKL. There are 16 residues in the CDR3. Trimming left V 4 bases short and J 3 bases short, with 17 bases between. The CDR3 loop is CASSRRGGTATDTQYF. CDR3 nucleotide sequence: TGCGCCAGCAGCCGGAGGGGTGGGACAGCAACAGATACGCAGTATTTT.

In its sample, this clone was seen once. One junction end disagrees with the germline gene, perhaps due to a read error. V gene TRBV5-1 combines with J gene TRBJ2-4; maybe TRBD2 (5 bases). CDR3 length: 15 residues. In germline, CDR1 is SGHRS, CDR2 YFSETQ. The CDR3 region has the DNA TGCGTCAGCAGCTTGGAGGCTGGTTCGGGAAACATTCAGTACTTC. Amino acid sequence: CVSSLEAGSGNIQYF.

The J gene is TRBJ2-6, the V gene TRBV7-9; tentatively, D is TRBD1 (5 bases). This CDR3 contains 16 residues. The ends were cut back, 5 bases at V and 0 bases at J, with 11 bases in the middle. Looked up from germline, CDR1 is SEHNR and CDR2 is FQNEAQ (reference sequence). As DNA, the CDR3 is TGTGCCAGCAGCCCAAGGGGCCTCTCTGGGGCCAACGTCCTGACTTTC. Protein sequence: CASSPRGLSGANVLTF. The variable domain in full, completed from reference TRBV7-9 and TRBJ2-6, reads DTGVSQNPRHKITKRGQNVTFRCDPISEHNRLYWYRQTLGQGPEFLTYFQNEAQLEKSRLLSDRFSAERPKGSFSTLEIQRTEQGDSAMYLCASSPRGLSGANVLTFGAGSRLTVL.

This clone was counted a few times. CDR3 DNA: TGTGCCAGTAGTCCTACCTCCCCTGGACAGGGGGCTGAAGCTTTCTTT. It codes for CASSPTSPGQGAEAFF. The genes are TRBV19 and TRBJ1-1; 10 positions match TRBD1. This CDR3 is built from 16 residues. V shed 5 bases, J shed 6 bases, and the junction held 12 bases outside the gene matches. Germline V gene sequence: CDR1 LNHDA, CDR2 SQIVND (reference sequence).